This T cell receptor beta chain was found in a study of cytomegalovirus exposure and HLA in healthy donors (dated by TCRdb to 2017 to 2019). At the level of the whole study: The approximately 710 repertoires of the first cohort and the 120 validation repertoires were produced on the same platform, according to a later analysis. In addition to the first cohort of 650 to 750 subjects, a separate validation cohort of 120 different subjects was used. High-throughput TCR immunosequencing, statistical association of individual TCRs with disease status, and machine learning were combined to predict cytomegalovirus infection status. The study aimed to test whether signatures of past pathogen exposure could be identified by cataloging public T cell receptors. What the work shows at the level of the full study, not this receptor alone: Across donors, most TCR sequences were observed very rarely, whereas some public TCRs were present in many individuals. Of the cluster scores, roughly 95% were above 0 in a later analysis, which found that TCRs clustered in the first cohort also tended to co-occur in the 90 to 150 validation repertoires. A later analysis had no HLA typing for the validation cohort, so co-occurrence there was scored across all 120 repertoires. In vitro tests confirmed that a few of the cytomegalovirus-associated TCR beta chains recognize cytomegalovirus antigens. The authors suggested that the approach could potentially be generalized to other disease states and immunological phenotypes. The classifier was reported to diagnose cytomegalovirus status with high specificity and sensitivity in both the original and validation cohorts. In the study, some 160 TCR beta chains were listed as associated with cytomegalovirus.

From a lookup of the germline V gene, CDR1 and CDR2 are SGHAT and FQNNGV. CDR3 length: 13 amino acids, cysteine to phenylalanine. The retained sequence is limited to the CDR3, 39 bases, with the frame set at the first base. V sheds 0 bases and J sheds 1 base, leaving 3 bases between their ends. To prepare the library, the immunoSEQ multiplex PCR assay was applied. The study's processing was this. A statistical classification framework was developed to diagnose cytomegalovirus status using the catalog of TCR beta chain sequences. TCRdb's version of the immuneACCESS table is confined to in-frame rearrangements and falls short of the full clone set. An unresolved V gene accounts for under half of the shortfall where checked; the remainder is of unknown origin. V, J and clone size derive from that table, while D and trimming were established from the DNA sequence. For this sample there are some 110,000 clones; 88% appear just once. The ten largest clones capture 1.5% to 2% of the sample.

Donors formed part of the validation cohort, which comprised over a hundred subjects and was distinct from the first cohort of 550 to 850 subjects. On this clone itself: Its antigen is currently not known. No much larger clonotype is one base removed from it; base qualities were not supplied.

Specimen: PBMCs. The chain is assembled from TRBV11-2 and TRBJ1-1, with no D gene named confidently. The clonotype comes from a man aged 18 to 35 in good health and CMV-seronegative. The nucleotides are TGTGCCAGCAGCTTAGATAAGAACACTGAAGCTTTCTTT. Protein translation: CASSLDKNTEAFF.